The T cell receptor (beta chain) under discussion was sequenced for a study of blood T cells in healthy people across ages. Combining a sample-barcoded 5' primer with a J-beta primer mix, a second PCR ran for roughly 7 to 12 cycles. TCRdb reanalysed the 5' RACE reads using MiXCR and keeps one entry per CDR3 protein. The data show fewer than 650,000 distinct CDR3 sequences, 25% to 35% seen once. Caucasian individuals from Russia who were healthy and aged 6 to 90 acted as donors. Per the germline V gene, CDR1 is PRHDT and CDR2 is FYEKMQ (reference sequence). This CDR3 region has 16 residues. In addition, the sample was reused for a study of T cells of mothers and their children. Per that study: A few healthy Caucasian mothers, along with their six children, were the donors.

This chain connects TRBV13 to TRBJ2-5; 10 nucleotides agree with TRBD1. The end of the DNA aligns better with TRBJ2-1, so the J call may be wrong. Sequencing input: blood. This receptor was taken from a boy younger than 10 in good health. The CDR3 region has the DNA TGTGCCAGCAGCTCCCCGAGACAGGGGGCTCTTAATGAGCAGTTCTTC. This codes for CASSSPRQGALNEQFF.